The clone carrying this TCR beta chain was picked up one time. The repertoire was sequenced with immunoSEQ multiplex PCR; TCRdb's copy has only in-frame clones and lacks some. The sample lists about 110,000 clones, around 78% occurring once. The sample originates from a study of blood T cell repertoires in COVID-19. Study background: Acute and convalescent COVID-19 samples came from the United States, Italy and Spain.

The CDR3 is 14 residues long. The germline gives CDR1 LNHDA, CDR2 SQIVND (reference sequence). V was clipped by 7 bases and J by 8 bases; unmatched bases: 11. Material: peripheral blood. This chain joins TRBV19 and TRBJ1-5, with 7 bases fitting TRBD1. This clonotype originated in a man older than 75 with COVID-19, enrolled during active disease. CDR3 nucleotide sequence: TGTGCCAGTACCGCGGACAGGATAAATAAGCCCCAGCATTTT. It encodes CASTADRINKPQHF.